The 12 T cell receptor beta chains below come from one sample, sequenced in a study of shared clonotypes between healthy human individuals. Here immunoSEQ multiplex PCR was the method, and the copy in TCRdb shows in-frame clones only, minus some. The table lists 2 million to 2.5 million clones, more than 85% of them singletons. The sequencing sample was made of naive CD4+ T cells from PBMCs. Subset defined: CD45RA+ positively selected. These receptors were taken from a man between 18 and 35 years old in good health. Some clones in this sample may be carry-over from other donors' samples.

The CDR3 nucleotides are TGCAGCGTTGCGGGACTAGTGTATAATGAGCAGTTCTTC. Translating it yields CSVAGLVYNEQFF. V usage is TRBV29-1 and J usage is TRBJ2-1; 8 nucleotides agree with TRBD2. This CDR3 is 13 amino acids long. The V gene end was trimmed by 4 bases and the J gene end by 7 bases; junction bases not matched to a gene: 6. Germline V CDR1 and CDR2: SQVTM, ANQGSEA.

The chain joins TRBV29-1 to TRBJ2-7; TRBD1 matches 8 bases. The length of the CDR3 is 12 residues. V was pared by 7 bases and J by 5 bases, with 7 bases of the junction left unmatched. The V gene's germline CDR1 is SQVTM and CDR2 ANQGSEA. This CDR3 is CSAWDRPNEQYF. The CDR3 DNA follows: TGCAGCGCCTGGGACAGGCCGAACGAGCAGTACTTC.

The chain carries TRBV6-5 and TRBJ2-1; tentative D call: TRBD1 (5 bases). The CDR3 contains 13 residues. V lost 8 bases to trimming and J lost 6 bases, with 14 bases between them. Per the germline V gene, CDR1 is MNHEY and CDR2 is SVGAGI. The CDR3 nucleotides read TGTGCCAGCCGGACAAATAGTCTCAATGAGCAGTTCTTC. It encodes CASRTNSLNEQFF.

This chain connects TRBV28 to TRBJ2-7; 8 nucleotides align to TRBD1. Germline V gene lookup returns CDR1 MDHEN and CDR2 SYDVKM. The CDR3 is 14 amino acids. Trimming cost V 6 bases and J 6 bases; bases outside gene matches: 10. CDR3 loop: CASSTIGDRPEQYF. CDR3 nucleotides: TGTGCCAGCAGCACGATAGGGGACAGGCCCGAGCAGTACTTC.

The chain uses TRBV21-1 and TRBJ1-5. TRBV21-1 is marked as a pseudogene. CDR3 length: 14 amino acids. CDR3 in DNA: TGTGCCAGCAGCAAAGAGGACCTAAATCAGCCCCAGCATTTT. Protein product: CASSKEDLNQPQHF.

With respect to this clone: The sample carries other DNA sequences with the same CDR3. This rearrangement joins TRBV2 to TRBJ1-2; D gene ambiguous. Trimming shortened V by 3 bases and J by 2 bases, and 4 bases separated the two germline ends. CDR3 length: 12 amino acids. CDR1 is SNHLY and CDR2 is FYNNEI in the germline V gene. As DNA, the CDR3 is TGTGCCAGCAGTGATGACAACTATGGCTACACCTTC. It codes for CASSDDNYGYTF.

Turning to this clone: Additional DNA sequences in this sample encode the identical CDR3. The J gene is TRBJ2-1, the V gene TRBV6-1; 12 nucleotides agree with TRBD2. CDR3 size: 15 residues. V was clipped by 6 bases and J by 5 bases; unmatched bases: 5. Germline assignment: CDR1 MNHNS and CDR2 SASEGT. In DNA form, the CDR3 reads TGTGCCAGCAGGTGGGGACTAGCGGGCGACAATGAGCAGTTCTTC. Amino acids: CASRWGLAGDNEQFF.

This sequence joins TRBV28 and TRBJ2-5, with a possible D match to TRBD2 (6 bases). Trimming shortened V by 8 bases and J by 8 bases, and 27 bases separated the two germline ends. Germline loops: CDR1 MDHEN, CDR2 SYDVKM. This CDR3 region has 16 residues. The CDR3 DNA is TGTGCCAGCGGCCCAGCTGGTGCACCCTCGGAGGGAACCCAGTACTTC. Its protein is CASGPAGAPSEGTQYF. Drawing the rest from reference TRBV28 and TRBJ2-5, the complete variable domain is DVKVTQSSRYLVKRTGEKVFLECVQDMDHENMFWYRQDPGLGLRLIYFSYDVKMKEKGDIPEGYSVSREKKERFSLILESASTNQTSMYLCASGPAGAPSEGTQYFGPGTRLLVL.

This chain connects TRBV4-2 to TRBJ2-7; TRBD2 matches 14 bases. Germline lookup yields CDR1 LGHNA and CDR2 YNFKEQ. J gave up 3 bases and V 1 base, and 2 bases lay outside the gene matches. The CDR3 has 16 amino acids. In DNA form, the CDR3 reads TGTGCCAGCAGCCAAGGGACTAGCGGGGGGAACTACGAGCAGTACTTC. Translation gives CASSQGTSGGNYEQYF.

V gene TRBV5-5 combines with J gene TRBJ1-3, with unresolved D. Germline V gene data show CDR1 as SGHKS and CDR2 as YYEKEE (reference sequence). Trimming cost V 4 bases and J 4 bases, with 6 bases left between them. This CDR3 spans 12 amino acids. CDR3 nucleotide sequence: TGTGCCAGCAGCAAAGACGGAAACACCATATATTTT. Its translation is CASSKDGNTIYF.

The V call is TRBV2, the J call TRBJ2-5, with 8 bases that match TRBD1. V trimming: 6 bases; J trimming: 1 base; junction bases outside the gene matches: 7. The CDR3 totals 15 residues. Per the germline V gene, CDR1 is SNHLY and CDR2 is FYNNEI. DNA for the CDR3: TGTGCCAGCAGCGGCGACAGGGGCCCCCAAGAGACCCAGTACTTC. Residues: CASSGDRGPQETQYF.

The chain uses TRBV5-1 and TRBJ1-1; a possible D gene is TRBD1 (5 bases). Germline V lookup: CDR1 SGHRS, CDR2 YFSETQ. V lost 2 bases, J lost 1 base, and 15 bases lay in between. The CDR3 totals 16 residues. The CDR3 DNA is TGCGCCAGCAGCTTATGGGACGGAAACAGGAACACTGAAGCTTTCTTT. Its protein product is CASSLWDGNRNTEAFF.